Detailed here is one T cell receptor (beta chain). There is no known antigen for this receptor. Base qualities are not recorded, but no much larger clone differs from it by a single base. The immunoSEQ Assay was the method used to sequence TCRbeta CDR3 regions. After extraction, genomic DNA underwent amplification by bias-controlled multiplex PCR, followed by high-throughput sequencing. The source study handled its data this way. To quantify the absolute abundance of every unique TCRbeta CDR3 region, sequences were collapsed and filtered. Usable DNA was measured by amplifying reference genes present in all nucleated cells, and TCRbeta template counts were normalized to that usable DNA to estimate T cell fraction. Repertoire TCRs were annotated as SARS-CoV-2-specific when V gene, CDR3 amino acid sequence and J gene were exactly matched to a known reactive TCR set. The reference SARS-CoV-2 TCR set was derived from MIRA and filtered for enrichment in COVID-19-positive ImmuneCODE repertoires, a step that removed public or cross-reactive TCRs. Drawing on the MIRA antigens, annotated TCRs were analysed further at the level of specific ORF or position within ORF. Breadth was defined as annotated unique rearrangements over total unique productive rearrangements; depth was the summed frequency of those rearrangements. Group comparisons of TCR breadth used two-sided Wilcoxon rank-sum tests. What TCRdb holds here is the immuneACCESS table cut down to in-frame rearrangements. Part of the clones is not present; checked against another copy, under half of the missing clones reflect an unresolved V gene, and the others are unexplained. V and J calls and clone size are given by that table; D and trimming were obtained from the DNA. Recorded for this sample are hundreds of thousands of clones; around 90% of them occurred a single time. Nearly 1.5% of the sample is held by the ten biggest clonotypes.

The sample comes from a study of Ad26.COV2.S vaccination and SARS-CoV-2 variants (dated by TCRdb to the early 2020s). With respect to the entire study: Vaccine-arm donors were drawn from COV1001, a multicentre, randomized, double-blind, placebo-controlled phase I-IIa trial of Ad26.COV2.S in healthy adults. Dosing of Ad26.COV2.S was intramuscular, at either 5x10^10 or 1x10^11 viral particles, delivered as one shot or as two shots spaced 56 days apart. The specificity and breadth of SARS-CoV-2-reactive T cell receptors after Ad26.COV2.S vaccination were assessed by TCRbeta repertoire sequencing. A total of around 32 samples were included in the TCR-sequenced set, comprising 19 Ad26.COV2.S vaccine recipients, 5 placebo recipients and 8 SARS-CoV-2 convalescent individuals. Trial participants were randomized into five groups of five: low-dose or high-dose Ad26.COV2.S given once or twice, or placebo on both occasions. Throughout the experiments and outcome assessment, investigators stayed blinded to trial group allocation.

Overall study results and their limits: Comparing responses between vaccine doses or regimens was not something the study was powered to do. Vaccine and placebo recipients had similar non-spike TCR breadth, a finding consistent with the vaccine containing only spike. After vaccination, spike-specific CD8+ and CD4+ T cell responses were reported to show substantial breadth. Compared with placebo recipients, Ad26.COV2.S recipients showed higher spike-specific TCR breadth (P = 0.0014). The authors noted that total T cell responses may have been underestimated by the TCR breadth and depth analyses.

The sample's treatment or condition label, in plain terms: about 20 received Ad26.COV2.S at low or high dose, single or two shots; about 5 received placebo; per-sample allocation not given. Repertoires of vaccine and placebo recipients were sequenced from samples taken on day 63 after the first injection. Cohort 1b enrolled about two dozen adults aged 18-55 years at a single site in Boston, USA, between 29 July and 7 August 2020. Ad26.COV2.S was a replication-incompetent adenovirus type 26 vector that expressed a prefusion-stabilized SARS-CoV-2 spike protein derived from the original Wuhan strain. CDR1 KGHSH and CDR2 LQKENI were looked up in the germline V gene. Cut back by 4 bases and 3 bases, the V and J ends lie 15 bases apart. CDR3 length: 16 amino acids, cysteine to phenylalanine. This entry keeps only the CDR3 DNA: 48 bases, framed from base 1.

The sample consisted of peripheral blood, taken in a trial of Ad26.COV2.S vaccine versus placebo. This receptor was taken from a person aged 18-60 years who received the Ad26.COV2.S COVID-19 vaccine or a placebo. The rearranged segments are TRBV18 and TRBJ2-2, with the D call perhaps TRBD1 or TRBD2, each one matching 5 bases. The DNA sequence reads TGTGCCAGCTCACTTTCCGGGACGGGATACACCGGGGAGCTGTTTTTT. Its translation is CASSLSGTGYTGELFF.